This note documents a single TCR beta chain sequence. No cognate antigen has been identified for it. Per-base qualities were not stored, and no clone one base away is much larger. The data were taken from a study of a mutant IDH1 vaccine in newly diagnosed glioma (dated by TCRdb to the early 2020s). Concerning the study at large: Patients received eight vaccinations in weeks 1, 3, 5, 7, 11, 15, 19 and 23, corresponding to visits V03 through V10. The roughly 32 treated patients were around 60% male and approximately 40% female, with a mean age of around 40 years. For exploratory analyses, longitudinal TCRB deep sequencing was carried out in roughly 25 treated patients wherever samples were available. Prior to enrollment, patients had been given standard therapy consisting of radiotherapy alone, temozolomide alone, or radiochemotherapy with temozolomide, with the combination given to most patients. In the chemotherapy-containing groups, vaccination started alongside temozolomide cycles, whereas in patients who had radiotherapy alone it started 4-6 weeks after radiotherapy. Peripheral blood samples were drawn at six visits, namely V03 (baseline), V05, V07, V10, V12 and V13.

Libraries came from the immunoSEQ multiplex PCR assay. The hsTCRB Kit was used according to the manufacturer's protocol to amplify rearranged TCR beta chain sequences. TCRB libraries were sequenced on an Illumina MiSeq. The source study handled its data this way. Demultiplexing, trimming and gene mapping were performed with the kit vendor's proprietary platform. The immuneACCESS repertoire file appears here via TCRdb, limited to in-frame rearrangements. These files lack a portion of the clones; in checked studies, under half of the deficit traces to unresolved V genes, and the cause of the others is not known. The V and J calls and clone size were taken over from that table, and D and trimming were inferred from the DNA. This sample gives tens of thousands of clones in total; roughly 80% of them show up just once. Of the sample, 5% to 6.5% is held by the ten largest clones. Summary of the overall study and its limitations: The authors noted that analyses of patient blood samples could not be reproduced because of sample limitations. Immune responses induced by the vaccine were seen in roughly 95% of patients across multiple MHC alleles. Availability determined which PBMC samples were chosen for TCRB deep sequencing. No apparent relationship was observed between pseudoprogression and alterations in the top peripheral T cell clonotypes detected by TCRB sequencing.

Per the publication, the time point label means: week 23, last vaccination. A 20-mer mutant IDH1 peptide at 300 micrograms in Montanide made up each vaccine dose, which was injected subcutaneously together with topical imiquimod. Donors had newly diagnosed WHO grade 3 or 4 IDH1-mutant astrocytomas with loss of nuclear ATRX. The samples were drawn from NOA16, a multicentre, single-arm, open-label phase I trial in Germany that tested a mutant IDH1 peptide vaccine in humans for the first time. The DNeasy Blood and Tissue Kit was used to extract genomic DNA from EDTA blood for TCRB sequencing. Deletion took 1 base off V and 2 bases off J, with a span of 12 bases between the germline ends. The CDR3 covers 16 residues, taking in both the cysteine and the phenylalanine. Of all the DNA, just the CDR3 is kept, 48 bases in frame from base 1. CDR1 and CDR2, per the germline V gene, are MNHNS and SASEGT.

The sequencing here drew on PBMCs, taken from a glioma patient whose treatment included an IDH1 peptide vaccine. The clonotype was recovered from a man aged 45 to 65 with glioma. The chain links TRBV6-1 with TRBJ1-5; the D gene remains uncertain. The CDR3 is CASSEGAAPGNQPQHF. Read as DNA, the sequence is TGTGCCAGCAGTGAAGGGGCGGCGCCGGGCAATCAGCCCCAGCATTTT.